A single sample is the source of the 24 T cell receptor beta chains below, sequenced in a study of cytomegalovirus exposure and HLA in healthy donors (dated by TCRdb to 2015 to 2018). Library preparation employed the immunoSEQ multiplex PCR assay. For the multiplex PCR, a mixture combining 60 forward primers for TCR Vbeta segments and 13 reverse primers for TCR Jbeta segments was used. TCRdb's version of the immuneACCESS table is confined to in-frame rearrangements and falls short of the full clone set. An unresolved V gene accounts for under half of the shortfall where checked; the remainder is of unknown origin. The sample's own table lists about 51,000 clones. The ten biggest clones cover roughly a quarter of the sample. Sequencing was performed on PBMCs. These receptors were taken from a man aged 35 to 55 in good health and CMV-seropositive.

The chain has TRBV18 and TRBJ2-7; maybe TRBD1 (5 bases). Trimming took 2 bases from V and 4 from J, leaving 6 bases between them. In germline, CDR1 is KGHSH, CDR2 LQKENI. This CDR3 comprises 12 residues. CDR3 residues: CASSPAGYEQYF. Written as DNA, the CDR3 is TGTGCCAGCTCACCAGCAGGGTACGAGCAGTACTTC. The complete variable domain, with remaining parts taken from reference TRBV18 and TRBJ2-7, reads NAGVMQNPRHLVRRRGQEARLRCSPMKGHSHVYWYRQLPEEGLKFMVYLQKENIIDESGMPKERFSAEFPKEGPSILRIQQVVRGDSAAYFCASSPAGYEQYFGPGTRLTVT.

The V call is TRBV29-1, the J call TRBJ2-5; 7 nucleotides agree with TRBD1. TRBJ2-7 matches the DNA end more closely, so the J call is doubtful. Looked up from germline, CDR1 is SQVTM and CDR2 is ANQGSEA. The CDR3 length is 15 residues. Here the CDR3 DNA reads TGCAGCGTTGAAGCGCCAGGGGGATCTCGTTACGAGCAGTACTTC. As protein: CSVEAPGGSRYEQYF.

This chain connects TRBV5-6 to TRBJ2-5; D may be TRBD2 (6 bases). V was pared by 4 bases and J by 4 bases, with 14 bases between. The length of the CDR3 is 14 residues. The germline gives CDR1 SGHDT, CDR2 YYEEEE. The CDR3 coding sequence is TGTGCCAGCAGCCGTGCGGGGAGTCGAGAGACCCAGTACTTC. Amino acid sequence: CASSRAGSRETQYF. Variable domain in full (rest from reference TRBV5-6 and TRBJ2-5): DAGVTQSPTHLIKTRGQQVTLRCSPKSGHDTVSWYQQALGQGPQFIFQYYEEEERQRGNFPDRFSGHQFPNYSSELNVNALLLGDSALYLCASSRAGSRETQYFGPGTRLLVL.

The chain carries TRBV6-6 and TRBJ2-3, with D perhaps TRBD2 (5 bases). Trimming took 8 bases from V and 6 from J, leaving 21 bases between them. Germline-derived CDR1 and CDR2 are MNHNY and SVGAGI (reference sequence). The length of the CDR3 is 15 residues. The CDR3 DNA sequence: TGTGCCAGCTTGGGCTGGGCCGTAGCGTCGGATACGCAGTATTTT. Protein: CASLGWAVASDTQYF.

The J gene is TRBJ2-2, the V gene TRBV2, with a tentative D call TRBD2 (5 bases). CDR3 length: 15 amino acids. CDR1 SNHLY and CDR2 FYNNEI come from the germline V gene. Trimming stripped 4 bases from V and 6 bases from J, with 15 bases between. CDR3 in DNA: TGTGCCAGCAGTGGGGCTAGCCCCATGGCCGGGGAGCTGTTTTTT. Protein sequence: CASSGASPMAGELFF. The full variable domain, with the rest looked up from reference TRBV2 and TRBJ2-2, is EPEVTQTPSHQVTQMGQEVILRCVPISNHLYFYWYRQILGQKVEFLVSFYNNEISEKSEIFDDQFSVERPDGSNFTLKIRSTKLEDSAMYFCASSGASPMAGELFFGEGSRLTVL.

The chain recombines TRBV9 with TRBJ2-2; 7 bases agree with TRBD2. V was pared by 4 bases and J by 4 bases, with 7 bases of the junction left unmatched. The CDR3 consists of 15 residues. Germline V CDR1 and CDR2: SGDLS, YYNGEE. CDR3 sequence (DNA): TGTGCCAGCAGCCCTCGACTAGCTAGCACCGGGGAGCTGTTTTTT. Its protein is CASSPRLASTGELFF.

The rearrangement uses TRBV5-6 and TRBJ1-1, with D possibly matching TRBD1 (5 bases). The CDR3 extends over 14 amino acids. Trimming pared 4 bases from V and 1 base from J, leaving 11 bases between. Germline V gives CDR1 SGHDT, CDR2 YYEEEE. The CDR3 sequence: CASSRDSRNTEAFF. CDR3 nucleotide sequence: TGTGCCAGCAGCCGCGACAGCCGGAACACTGAAGCTTTCTTT.

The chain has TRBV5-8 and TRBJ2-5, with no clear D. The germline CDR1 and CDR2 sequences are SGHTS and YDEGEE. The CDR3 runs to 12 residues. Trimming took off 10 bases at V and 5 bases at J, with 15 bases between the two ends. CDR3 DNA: TGTGCCGGTCGCGGCGCCGGGGAGACCCAGTACTTC. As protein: CAGRGAGETQYF.

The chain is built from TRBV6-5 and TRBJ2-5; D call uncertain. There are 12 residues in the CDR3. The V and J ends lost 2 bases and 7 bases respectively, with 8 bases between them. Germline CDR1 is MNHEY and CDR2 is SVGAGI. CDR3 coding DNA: TGTGCCAGCAGTTACGGCCTGTCGACCCAGTACTTC. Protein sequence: CASSYGLSTQYF.

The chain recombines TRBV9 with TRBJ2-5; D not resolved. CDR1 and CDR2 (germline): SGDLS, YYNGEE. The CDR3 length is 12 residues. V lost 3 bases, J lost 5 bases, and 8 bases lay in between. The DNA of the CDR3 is TGTGCCAGCAGCGGAGTGCCCGAGACCCAGTACTTC. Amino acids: CASSGVPETQYF.

As DNA, the CDR3 is TGTGCCAGCCTCGGACTGAACTATGGCTACACCTTC. This encodes CASLGLNYGYTF. This chain links TRBV19 with TRBJ1-2; D gene unclear. V gave up 9 bases and J gave up 2 bases, with 10 bases separating them. Germline CDR1 LNHDA, CDR2 SQIVND (reference sequence). The CDR3 covers 12 residues.

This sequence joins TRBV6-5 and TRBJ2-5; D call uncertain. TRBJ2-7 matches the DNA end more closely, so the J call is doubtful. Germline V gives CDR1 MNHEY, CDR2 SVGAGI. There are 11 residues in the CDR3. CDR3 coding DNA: TGTGCCAGCAGATATCACTACGAGCAGTACTTC. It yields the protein CASRYHYEQYF.

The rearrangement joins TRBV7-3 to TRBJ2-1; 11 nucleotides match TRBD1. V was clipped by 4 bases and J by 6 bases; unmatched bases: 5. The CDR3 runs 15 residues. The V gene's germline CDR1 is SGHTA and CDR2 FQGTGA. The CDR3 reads CASSSPGTGGNEQFF. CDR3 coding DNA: TGTGCCAGCAGCTCTCCCGGGACAGGGGGCAATGAGCAGTTCTTC.

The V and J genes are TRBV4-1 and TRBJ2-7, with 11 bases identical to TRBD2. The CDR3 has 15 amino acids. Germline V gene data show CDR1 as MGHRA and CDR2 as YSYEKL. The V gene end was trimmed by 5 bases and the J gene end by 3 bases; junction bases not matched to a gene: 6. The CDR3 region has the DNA TGCGCCAGCAGCTCACAGGGACTAGCGGACTACGAGCAGTACTTC. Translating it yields CASSSQGLADYEQYF.

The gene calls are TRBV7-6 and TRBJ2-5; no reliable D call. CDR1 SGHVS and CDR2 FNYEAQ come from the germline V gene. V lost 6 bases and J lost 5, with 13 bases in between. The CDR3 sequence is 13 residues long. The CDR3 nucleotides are TGTGCCAGCAGTATTACCAACGGGGAGACCCAGTACTTC. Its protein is CASSITNGETQYF. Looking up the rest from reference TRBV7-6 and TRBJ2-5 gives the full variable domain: GAGVSQSPRYKVTKRGQDVALRCDPISGHVSLYWYRQALGQGPEFLTYFNYEAQQDKSGLPNDRFSAERPEGSISTLTIQRTEQRDSAMYRCASSITNGETQYFGPGTRLLVL.

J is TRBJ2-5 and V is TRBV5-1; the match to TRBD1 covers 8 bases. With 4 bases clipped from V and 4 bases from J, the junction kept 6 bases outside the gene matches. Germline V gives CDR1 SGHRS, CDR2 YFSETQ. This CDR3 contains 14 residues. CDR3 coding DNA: TGCGCCAGCAGCCCAGGGGGCGCAGGAGAGACCCAGTACTTC. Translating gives CASSPGGAGETQYF. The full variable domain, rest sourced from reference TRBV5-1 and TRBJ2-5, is KAGVTQTPRYLIKTRGQQVTLSCSPISGHRSVSWYQQTPGQGLQFLFEYFSETQRNKGNFPGRFSGRQFSNSRSEMNVSTLELGDSALYLCASSPGGAGETQYFGPGTRLLVL.

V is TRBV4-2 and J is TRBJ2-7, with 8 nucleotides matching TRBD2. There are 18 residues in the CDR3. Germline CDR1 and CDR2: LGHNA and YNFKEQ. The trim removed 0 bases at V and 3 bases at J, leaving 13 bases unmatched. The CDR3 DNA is TGTGCCAGCAGCCAAGATTGGGAGGGTAGCGGGGCCGACTACGAGCAGTACTTC. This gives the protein CASSQDWEGSGADYEQYF.

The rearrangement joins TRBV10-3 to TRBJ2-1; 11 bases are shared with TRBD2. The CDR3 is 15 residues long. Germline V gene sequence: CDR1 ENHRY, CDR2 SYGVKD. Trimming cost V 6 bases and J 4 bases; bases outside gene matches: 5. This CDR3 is CAIRASSGGYNEQFF. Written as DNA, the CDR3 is TGTGCCATCAGGGCGTCTAGCGGGGGGTACAATGAGCAGTTCTTC.

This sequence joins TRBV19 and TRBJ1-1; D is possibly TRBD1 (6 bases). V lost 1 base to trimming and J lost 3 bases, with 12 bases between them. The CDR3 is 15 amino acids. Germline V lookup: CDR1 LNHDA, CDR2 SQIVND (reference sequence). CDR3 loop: CASSIAGVGHTEAFF. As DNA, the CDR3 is TGTGCCAGTAGTATAGCAGGGGTAGGTCACACTGAAGCTTTCTTT. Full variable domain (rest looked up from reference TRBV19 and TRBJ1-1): DGGITQSPKYLFRKEGQNVTLSCEQNLNHDAMYWYRQDPGQGLRLIYYSQIVNDFQKGDIAEGYSVSREKKESFPLTVTSAQKNPTAFYLCASSIAGVGHTEAFFGQGTRLTVV.

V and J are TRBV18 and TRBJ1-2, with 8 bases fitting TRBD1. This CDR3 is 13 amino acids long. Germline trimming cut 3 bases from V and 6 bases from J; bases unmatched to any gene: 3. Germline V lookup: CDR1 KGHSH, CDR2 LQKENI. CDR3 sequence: CASSPNRGNGYTF. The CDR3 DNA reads TGTGCCAGCTCACCCAACAGGGGGAATGGCTACACCTTC.

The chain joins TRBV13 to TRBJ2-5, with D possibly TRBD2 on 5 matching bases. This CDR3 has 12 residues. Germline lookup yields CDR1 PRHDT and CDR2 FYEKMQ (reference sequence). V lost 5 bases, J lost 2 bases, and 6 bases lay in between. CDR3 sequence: CASSGLQETQYF. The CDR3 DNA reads TGTGCCAGCAGCGGACTTCAAGAGACCCAGTACTTC. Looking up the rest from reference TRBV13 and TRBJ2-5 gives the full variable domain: AAGVIQSPRHLIKEKRETATLKCYPIPRHDTVYWYQQGPGQDPQFLISFYEKMQSDKGSIPDRFSAQQFSDYHSELNMSSLELGDSALYFCASSGLQETQYFGPGTRLLVL.

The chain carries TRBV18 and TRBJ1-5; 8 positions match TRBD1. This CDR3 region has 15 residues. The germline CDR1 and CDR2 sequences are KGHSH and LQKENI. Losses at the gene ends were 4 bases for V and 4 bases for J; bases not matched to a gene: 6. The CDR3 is CASSLMTGENQPQHF. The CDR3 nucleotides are TGTGCCAGCTCACTTATGACAGGGGAGAATCAGCCCCAGCATTTT.

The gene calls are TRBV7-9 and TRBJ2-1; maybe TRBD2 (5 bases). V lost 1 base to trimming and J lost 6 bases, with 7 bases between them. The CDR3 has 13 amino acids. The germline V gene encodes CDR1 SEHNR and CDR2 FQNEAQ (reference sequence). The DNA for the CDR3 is TGTGCCAGCAGCTTAGAAAGCGGCAATGAGCAGTTCTTC. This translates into CASSLESGNEQFF.

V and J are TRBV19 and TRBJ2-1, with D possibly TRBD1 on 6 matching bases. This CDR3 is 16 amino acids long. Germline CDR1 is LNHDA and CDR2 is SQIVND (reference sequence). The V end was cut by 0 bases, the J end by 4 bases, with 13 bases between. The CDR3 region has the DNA TGTGCCAGTAGTATAGAGGCAGGCCAGGGGTACAATGAGCAGTTCTTC. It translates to CASSIEAGQGYNEQFF. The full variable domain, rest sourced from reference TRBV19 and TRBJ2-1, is DGGITQSPKYLFRKEGQNVTLSCEQNLNHDAMYWYRQDPGQGLRLIYYSQIVNDFQKGDIAEGYSVSREKKESFPLTVTSAQKNPTAFYLCASSIEAGQGYNEQFFGPGTRLTVL.